These T cell receptor beta chains were read from a single sample in a study of cytomegalovirus exposure and HLA in healthy donors. TCRdb's copy holds only in-frame clones and misses some; the assay was immunoSEQ multiplex PCR. The data show some 200,000 clones, 80% to 85% seen once. Material for sequencing was PBMCs. Source of these receptors: a man aged 45-65 years in good health and CMV-seronegative. Each CDR3 is given with its conserved first and last residue. A D gene is named only where the DNA matches it firmly. A row's size may be missing; if present it is once, few, many or a size class.

J	V	D	length	size	CDR3	DNA
TRBJ1-3	TRBV7-2	.	16	.	CASSLRSGAPGNTIYF	TGTGCCAGCAGCCTGAGATCAGGGGCTCCAGGAAACACCATATATTTT
TRBJ2-7	TRBV5-1	TRBD1	14	few	CASSARDSAYEQYF	TGCGCCAGCAGCGCCCGGGACAGTGCCTACGAGCAGTACTTC
TRBJ2-2	TRBV19	TRBD1	18	.	CASSTGPGQGLRTGELFF	TGTGCCAGTAGTACCGGCCCGGGACAGGGTCTTCGGACCGGGGAGCTGTTTTTT
TRBJ2-7	TRBV7-9	.	13	.	CASSSGPYYEQYF	TGTGCCAGCAGCTCAGGGCCCTACTACGAGCAGTACTTC
TRBJ2-7	TRBV9	TRBD1	15	.	CASSVAGQGAQEQYF	TGTGCCAGCAGCGTAGCTGGACAGGGGGCTCAGGAGCAGTACTTC
TRBJ2-1	TRBV7-2	TRBD2	15	once	CASSTRTRSNNEQFF	TGTGCCAGCAGCACGCGGACTAGATCTAACAATGAGCAGTTCTTC
TRBJ2-3	TRBV10-3	.	14	.	CAISGIQDTDTQYF	TGTGCCATCAGTGGAATACAAGACACAGATACGCAGTATTTT
TRBJ2-7	TRBV7-8	.	12	.	CASSLGPPRQYF	TGTGCCAGCAGCCTGGGGCCTCCACGGCAGTACTTC
TRBJ2-1	TRBV18	.	15	.	CASSPPGGPSDEQFF	TGTGCCAGCTCACCACCGGGGGGGCCGTCAGATGAGCAGTTCTTC
TRBJ2-5	TRBV6-6	.	14	.	CASSYSRQEETQYF	TGTGCCAGCAGTTACTCGAGACAGGAAGAGACCCAGTACTTC
TRBJ1-5	TRBV10-3	.	15	.	CAISESTGSNQPQHF	TGTGCCATCAGTGAGTCAACGGGGAGCAATCAGCCCCAGCATTTT
TRBJ2-2	TRBV7-9	TRBD1	15	once	CASSLRGLNTGELFF	TGTGCCAGCAGCTTAAGGGGGCTGAACACCGGGGAGCTGTTTTTT
TRBJ2-3	TRBV2	.	12	.	CASSVRGDTQYF	TGTGCCAGCAGTGTTAGGGGAGATACGCAGTATTTT
TRBJ1-1	TRBV28	TRBD1	16	.	CASSPGQGATGTEAFF	TGTGCCAGCAGCCCCGGACAGGGGGCCACGGGCACTGAAGCTTTCTTT
TRBJ2-5	TRBV9	.	15	once	CASSVEARGWETQYF	TGTGCCAGCAGCGTAGAGGCGAGGGGGTGGGAGACCCAGTACTTC
TRBJ2-7	TRBV29-1	.	14	.	CSVARGIDVGEQYF	TGCAGCGTTGCCCGGGGTATCGATGTCGGCGAGCAGTACTTC
TRBJ2-6	TRBV27	TRBD2	19	.	CASSSIGGGTVLGANVLTF	TGTGCCAGCAGCTCGATTGGGGGGGGGACGGTTCTAGGGGCCAACGTCCTGACTTTC
TRBJ1-4	TRBV5-1	.	15	once	CASSLVPGDFEKLFF	TGCGCCAGCAGCTTGGTGCCCGGGGATTTTGAAAAACTGTTTTTT
TRBJ2-7	TRBV2	TRBD1	15	.	CASRERGTGIHEQYF	TGTGCCAGCAGGGAACGGGGGACAGGGATCCACGAGCAGTACTTC
TRBJ1-5	TRBV18	.	14	.	CASSDYASNQPQHF	TGTGCCAGCTCTGATTACGCGAGCAATCAGCCCCAGCATTTT
TRBJ2-3	TRBV5-1	TRBD2	15	once	CASGGTSGSFYTQYF	TGCGCCAGCGGGGGGACTAGCGGGAGTTTTTATACGCAGTATTTT
TRBJ2-7	TRBV4-2	.	18	.	CASSQGRYRAGSSYEQYF	TGTGCCAGCAGCCAGGGTAGATATCGAGCGGGCAGCTCCTACGAGCAGTACTTC
TRBJ1-5	TRBV7-9	.	12	.	CASSLDRQPQHF	TGTGCCAGCAGCTTAGATCGTCAGCCCCAGCATTTT
TRBJ2-2	TRBV7-2	TRBD1	16	.	CASSKGQGVAPGELFF	TGTGCCAGCAGCAAAGGACAGGGGGTTGCGCCCGGGGAGCTGTTTTTT
TRBJ1-3	TRBV5-1	.	13	few	CASSSYSGNTIYF	TGCGCCAGCAGCTCCTACTCTGGAAACACCATATATTTT
TRBJ1-2	TRBV9	.	14	.	CASSVGQGNDGYTF	TGTGCCAGCAGCGTAGGTCAGGGCAACGATGGCTACACCTTC
TRBJ1-1	TRBV7-9	TRBD1	15	.	CSSSSRGRLNTEAFF	TGTTCCAGCAGCTCCAGGGGGCGCTTGAACACTGAAGCTTTCTTT
TRBJ1-5	TRBV28	TRBD1	15	few	CASSSPTGVYQPQHF	TGTGCCAGCAGTTCACCGACAGGGGTGTATCAGCCCCAGCATTTT
TRBJ2-7	TRBV2	TRBD1	13	.	CASSNRQGHEQYF	TGTGCCAGTAGTAACAGACAGGGCCACGAGCAGTACTTC
TRBJ2-1	TRBV6-6	TRBD1	14	few	CASSYRTGSNEQFF	TGTGCCAGCAGTTATAGGACAGGGTCCAATGAGCAGTTCTTC
TRBJ1-1	TRBV12-5	.	14	.	CASGLSGPNTEAFF	TGTGCTAGTGGTTTGTCAGGGCCGAACACTGAAGCTTTCTTT
TRBJ1-4	TRBV5-5	.	15	.	CASSLTGSTNEKLFF	TGTGCCAGCAGCTTAACAGGATCAACTAATGAAAAACTGTTTTTT
TRBJ2-7	TRBV5-1	.	15	.	CASSPASVLTYEQYF	TGCGCCAGCAGTCCTGCCTCTGTCCTAACCTACGAGCAGTACTTC
TRBJ2-5	TRBV5-1	TRBD1	17	few	CASSLGQGAGRQETQYF	TGCGCCAGCAGCTTGGGACAGGGGGCAGGGAGGCAAGAGACCCAGTACTTC
TRBJ2-7	TRBV28	TRBD2	16	.	CASSLPLAGRSYEQYF	TGTGCCAGCAGCCTACCCCTAGCGGGTCGCTCCTACGAGCAGTACTTC
TRBJ2-7	TRBV6-5	TRBD1	15	.	CASSSDRGFAYEQYF	TGTGCCAGCAGTTCGGACAGGGGATTTGCCTACGAGCAGTACTTC
TRBJ2-2	TRBV11-2	.	15	.	CASSLFSVNTGELFF	TGTGCCAGCAGCTTATTTTCGGTGAACACCGGGGAGCTGTTTTTT
TRBJ1-3	TRBV21-1	.	19	.	CASSKAGSGGPYSGNTIYF	TGTGCCAGCAGCAAAGCGGGCAGCGGGGGCCCCTACTCTGGAAACACCATATATTTT
TRBJ2-5	TRBV5-6	.	13	.	CASSLVSAQAQYF	TGTGCCAGCAGCTTAGTGTCCGCTCAGGCCCAGTACTTC
TRBJ1-2	TRBV5-6	TRBD1	15	.	CASSWGRGRFYGYTF	TGTGCCAGCAGCTGGGGCAGGGGGCGCTTCTATGGCTACACCTTC
TRBJ1-4	TRBV5-5	.	14	.	CASSWQSTNEKLFF	TGTGCCAGCAGCTGGCAGTCAACTAATGAAAAACTGTTTTTT
TRBJ2-3	TRBV7-8	TRBD2	16	.	CASSLEAGLAGDTQYF	TGTGCCAGCAGCTTAGAAGCGGGACTAGCGGGAGATACGCAGTATTTT
TRBJ2-7	TRBV19	TRBD1	13	.	CASSSQGAHEQYF	TGTGCCAGTAGTAGCCAGGGGGCCCACGAGCAGTACTTC
TRBJ2-3	TRBV23-1	.	18	.	CASSQSSKETGFTDTQYF	TGCGCCAGCAGTCAATCATCGAAGGAGACCGGCTTCACAGATACGCAGTATTTT
TRBJ2-1	TRBV5-4	.	15	.	CASSLERKTGNEQFF	TGTGCCAGCAGTCTGGAACGTAAGACAGGCAATGAGCAGTTCTTC
TRBJ2-1	TRBV6-6	.	15	.	CASSYEVPLPTEQFF	TGTGCCAGCAGTTACGAGGTCCCGCTGCCAACGGAGCAGTTCTTC
TRBJ2-3	TRBV27	.	18	.	CASSLIRHRGGKTDTQYF	TGTGCCAGCAGTTTGATCCGACACAGGGGGGGGAAAACAGATACGCAGTATTTT
TRBJ2-3	TRBV6-1	TRBD2	15	.	CASSGPSGVTDTQYF	TGTGCCAGCAGTGGCCCTAGCGGGGTCACAGATACGCAGTATTTT
TRBJ1-1	TRBV6-6	TRBD1	14	.	CASRIQGVHTEAFF	TGTGCCAGCAGAATACAGGGGGTCCACACTGAAGCTTTCTTT
TRBJ2-3	TRBV5-1	.	16	.	CASSLYQALSTDTQYF	TGCGCCAGCAGCTTGTACCAGGCCCTTAGCACAGATACGCAGTATTTT
TRBJ1-2	TRBV19	TRBD1	14	.	CASMDAGTDYGYTF	TGTGCCAGTATGGACGCCGGGACAGACTATGGCTACACCTTC
TRBJ1-1	TRBV5-4	.	14	.	CASAMGHPNTEAFF	TGTGCCAGCGCGATGGGACATCCGAACACTGAAGCTTTCTTT
TRBJ2-1	TRBV9	TRBD1	19	.	CASSLNPNPGTGEQSEQFF	TGTGCCAGCAGCCTGAACCCGAACCCTGGGACAGGGGAGCAAAGTGAGCAGTTCTTC
TRBJ2-7	TRBV19	.	14	.	CASSTQATSREQYF	TGTGCCAGTAGTACACAGGCAACCTCTCGCGAGCAGTACTTC